The source of this T cell receptor (beta chain) is a study of blood T cell repertoires in COVID-19. The overall study: The cDNA or gDNA used as material had been derived from T cells, B-cell-depleted T cells, or PBMCs.

The cohort comprised adults aged about 18 to 90 years residing in approximately 25 US areas. Profiling relied on immunoSEQ multiplex PCR, and the TCRdb table lists in-frame clones only, not all of them. The data contain some 400,000 clones, approximately 90% of them singletons. The CDR3 runs to 16 residues. The trim removed 5 bases at V and 2 bases at J, leaving 8 bases unmatched. Germline V gene lookup returns CDR1 SEHNR and CDR2 FQNEAQ (reference sequence). The TCR comes from a woman aged 40 to 55 who had been exposed to COVID-19. Sequences were obtained from PBMCs or T cells enriched from blood (not recorded which). The chain combines TRBV7-9 with TRBJ1-1; 10 positions match TRBD1. CDR3 DNA sequence: TGTGCCAGCAGCCGTACCGGGACAGGGGCCAACACTGAAGCTTTCTTT. This sequence encodes CASSRTGTGANTEAFF.